The 14 T cell receptor beta chains reported below all come from one sample, sequenced in a study of beta chain features in type 1 diabetes. The authors reverse transcribed all of the isolated RNA, so sequencing captured expressed TCRB transcripts. Sequenced by immunoSEQ multiplex PCR; TCRdb stores in-frame clones only, minus some. The sample holds about 150,000 clones, just over 9% seen once. Sequencing input: central memory CD4+ T cells from blood. These receptors were obtained from a man between 18 and 29 years old in good health.

The chain uses TRBV7-6 and TRBJ2-7, with 7 bases fitting TRBD2. This CDR3 contains 14 residues. The trim removed 4 bases at V and 3 bases at J, leaving 6 bases unmatched. Germline CDR1 reads SGHVS; CDR2 reads FNYEAQ. This CDR3 is CASSSRGGGYEQYF. The CDR3, as DNA: TGTGCCAGCAGCTCGAGGGGCGGGGGCTACGAGCAGTACTTC.

The chain couples TRBV19 to TRBJ2-3; 8 bases line up with TRBD2. This CDR3 comprises 16 residues. Germline V gene data show CDR1 as LNHDA and CDR2 as SQIVND (reference sequence). J was trimmed by 2 bases and V by 1 base; bases with no gene match: 5. The CDR3 bases are TGTGCCAGTAGTATAGTCGGCGGGGGGTACACAGATACGCAGTATTTT. Translated: CASSIVGGGYTDTQYF. The whole variable domain, filled in from reference TRBV19 and TRBJ2-3, reads DGGITQSPKYLFRKEGQNVTLSCEQNLNHDAMYWYRQDPGQGLRLIYYSQIVNDFQKGDIAEGYSVSREKKESFPLTVTSAQKNPTAFYLCASSIVGGGYTDTQYFGPGTRLTVL.

The chain couples TRBV23-1 to TRBJ1-6; 7 bases are shared with TRBD1. TRBV23-1 is an ORF, and what it does is uncertain. V lost 0 bases to trimming and J lost 9 bases; unmatched junction nucleotides: 8. This CDR3 is built from 16 residues. CDR3 loop: CASSQSDRTEGSPLHF. The CDR3 DNA is TGCGCCAGCAGTCAATCGGACAGGACAGAGGGTTCACCCCTCCACTTT.

This clone came up a few times. The chain employs TRBV4-3 and TRBJ2-7, with D maybe TRBD1 (6 bases). The CDR3 has 13 residues. Trimming pared 4 bases from V and 5 bases from J, leaving 12 bases between. Germline V gene lookup returns CDR1 LGHNA and CDR2 YSLEER. In DNA, the CDR3 is TGCGCCAGCAGCCGTACCTCAGGGGACGAGCAGTACTTC. Its protein is CASSRTSGDEQYF.

This rearrangement joins TRBV11-1 to TRBJ2-1, with TRBD2 identical over 10 bases. This CDR3 region has 15 residues. Germline V gene sequence: CDR1 SGHAT, CDR2 FQDESV (reference sequence). The V and J ends lost 1 base and 6 bases, in that order; junction bases with no gene match: 3. This CDR3 is CASSLDSGGANEQFF. CDR3 DNA sequence: TGTGCCAGCAGCTTAGACAGCGGGGGGGCCAATGAGCAGTTCTTC.

This chain joins TRBV5-6 and TRBJ1-2; TRBD1 matches at 9 bases. With 3 bases clipped from V and 4 bases from J, the junction kept 7 bases outside the gene matches. Germline CDR1 and CDR2: SGHDT and YYEEEE. The CDR3 covers 15 residues. As DNA, the CDR3 is TGTGCCAGCAGCTCACAGGGGGCAGGGGGCTATGGCTACACCTTC. It translates to CASSSQGAGGYGYTF.

The chain recombines TRBV27 with TRBJ2-6; D uncertain. Germline V gene lookup returns CDR1 MNHEY and CDR2 SMNVEV (reference sequence). The CDR3 consists of 15 residues. V gave up 0 bases and J gave up 0 bases, with 3 bases separating them. The CDR3 nucleotides are TGTGCCAGCAGTTTATCCCTCTCTGGGGCCAACGTCCTGACTTTC. As protein: CASSLSLSGANVLTF.

This clone was found a few times. The chain links TRBV30 to TRBJ1-1, with D maybe TRBD1 (5 bases). The CDR3 consists of 12 residues. In germline, CDR1 is GTSNPN, CDR2 SVGIG (reference sequence). The ends were cut back, 2 bases at V and 6 bases at J, with 10 bases in the middle. The CDR3 loop reads CAWSQGTAEAFF. The CDR3 coding sequence is TGTGCCTGGAGTCAGGGTACGGCTGAAGCTTTCTTT. The variable domain in full, with the rest retrieved from reference TRBV30 and TRBJ1-1, is SQTIHQWPATLVQPVGSPLSLECTVEGTSNPNLYWYRQAAGRGLQLLFYSVGIGQISSEVPQNLSASRPQDRQFILSSKKLLLSDSGFYLCAWSQGTAEAFFGQGTRLTVV.

This clone was counted only a few times. The rearrangement links TRBV11-2 to TRBJ2-1; 7 bases line up with TRBD1. V lost 5 bases and J lost 0; bases outside the gene matches: 7. CDR1 SGHAT and CDR2 FQNNGV come from the germline V gene. There are 16 residues in the CDR3. The CDR3 bases are TGTGCCAGCAGCGCACGACAGGGACCCTCCTACAATGAGCAGTTCTTC. This translates into CASSARQGPSYNEQFF. The full variable domain, its missing parts supplied by reference TRBV11-2 and TRBJ2-1, is EAGVAQSPRYKIIEKRQSVAFWCNPISGHATLYWYQQILGQGPKLLIQFQNNGVVDDSQLPKDRFSAERLKGVDSTLKIQPAKLEDSAVYLCASSARQGPSYNEQFFGPGTRLTVL.

The CDR3 sequence is CASSRTANYEQYF. The CDR3 bases are TGTGCCAGTAGTAGAACAGCAAACTACGAGCAGTACTTC. V gene TRBV19 combines with J gene TRBJ2-7, with unresolved D. CDR3 length equals 13 residues. V lost 4 bases to trimming and J lost 3 bases, with 10 bases between them. The V gene's germline CDR1 is LNHDA and CDR2 SQIVND (reference sequence). Together with reference TRBV19 and TRBJ2-7, the CDR3 gives the full variable domain: DGGITQSPKYLFRKEGQNVTLSCEQNLNHDAMYWYRQDPGQGLRLIYYSQIVNDFQKGDIAEGYSVSREKKESFPLTVTSAQKNPTAFYLCASSRTANYEQYFGPGTRLTVT.

A few counts support this clone. The genes are TRBV29-1 and TRBJ1-2, with D uncertain. The length of the CDR3 is 14 residues. Trimming stripped 3 bases from V and 3 bases from J, with 14 bases between. From germline, CDR1 is SQVTM and CDR2 ANQGSEA. The CDR3 sequence: CSVDFRQVHYGYTF. CDR3 nucleotide sequence: TGCAGCGTTGATTTTCGGCAGGTCCACTATGGCTACACCTTC. Supplemented by reference TRBV29-1 and TRBJ1-2, the full variable domain reads SAVISQKPSRDICQRGTSLTIQCQVDSQVTMMFWYRQQPGQSLTLIATANQGSEATYESGFVIDKFPISRPNLTFSTLTVSNMSPEDSSIYLCSVDFRQVHYGYTFGSGTRLTVV.

This clone was recorded a few times. The chain couples TRBV11-2 to TRBJ1-5, with D possibly TRBD1 on 5 matching bases. Deletions cut 2 bases from V and 2 bases from J, with 10 bases between. The CDR3 has 15 residues. Germline CDR1 reads SGHAT; CDR2 reads FQNNGV. The CDR3 protein is CASSLQGTGNQPQHF. CDR3 nucleotide sequence: TGTGCCAGCAGCTTACAGGGAACGGGCAATCAGCCCCAGCATTTT.

This chain joins TRBV19 and TRBJ2-3; D is possibly TRBD2 (5 bases). V gave up 2 bases and J gave up 2 bases, with 5 bases separating them. Germline-derived CDR1 and CDR2 are LNHDA and SQIVND (reference sequence). The CDR3 is 13 amino acids. CDR3 residues: CASSIRDTDTQYF. CDR3 DNA sequence: TGTGCCAGTAGTATACGGGACACAGATACGCAGTATTTT.

This chain connects TRBV10-3 to TRBJ2-1, with TRBD2 identical over 9 bases. There are 15 residues in the CDR3. The germline V gene has CDR1 ENHRY and CDR2 SYGVKD. Germline trimming cut 4 bases from V and 6 bases from J; bases unmatched to any gene: 7. This chain's CDR3 is CAISAGRGGGNEQFF. CDR3 in DNA: TGTGCCATCAGTGCGGGGCGGGGGGGCGGCAATGAGCAGTTCTTC.